What follows are 21 T cell receptor beta chains derived from one specimen sequenced in a study of T cells after yellow fever vaccination. TCRdb reprocessed the 5' RACE reads via MiXCR and lists one record per CDR3 protein. This sample carries a few hundred thousand distinct CDR3 sequences, approximately 8% of them seen once, and the ten largest clones take 3% to 4%. The specimen comprised CD4+ T cells sorted from PBMCs, sampled 5 days after the yellow fever booster vaccination. All receptors come from a man in his late teens or twenties who received the YFV17D yellow fever vaccine.

The chain is built from TRBV2 and TRBJ2-5; D possibly corresponds to TRBD2 (6 bases). Trimming removed 4 bases at V and 2 bases at J, with 14 bases between. CDR1 SNHLY and CDR2 FYNNEI come from the germline V gene. There are 15 residues in the CDR3. The CDR3 nucleotides are TGTGCCAGCAGTGTTTATGCGGGGAGACAAGAGACCCAGTACTTC. Residues: CASSVYAGRQETQYF.

The chain has TRBV4-3 and TRBJ2-1; the D is unclear. V shed 1 base and J shed 2 bases, with 9 bases lying between them. The CDR3 has 15 amino acids. From germline, CDR1 is LGHNA and CDR2 YSLEER. Here the CDR3 reads CASSQGQSTYNEQFF. The DNA for the CDR3 is TGCGCCAGCAGCCAAGGTCAGTCAACCTACAATGAGCAGTTCTTC.

The V call is TRBV6-5, the J call TRBJ2-7; D assignment may be TRBD1 or TRBD2 (7 bases each). V dropped 2 bases and J dropped 6 bases, with 17 bases sitting between them. Per the germline V gene, CDR1 is MNHEY and CDR2 is SVGAGI. This CDR3 is 15 amino acids long. The CDR3 loop is CASSYQGGGPSEQYF. CDR3 nucleotides: TGTGCCAGCAGTTACCAGGGGGGGGGCCCTTCCGAGCAGTACTTC.

At least ten counts were recorded for this clonotype. This chain uses TRBV6-5 with TRBJ2-7, with a tentative D call TRBD1 (6 bases). CDR3 length: 16 amino acids. CDR1 MNHEY and CDR2 SVGAGI come from the germline V gene. Trimming cost V 2 bases and J 4 bases, with 18 bases left between them. DNA of the CDR3: TGTGCCAGCAGTTACCAGGACAGCCGATCGGCTTACGAGCAGTACTTC. It is translated as CASSYQDSRSAYEQYF.

This clonotype was detected only a few times. The chain employs TRBV6-1 and TRBJ1-1, with TRBD1 matching 8 bases. The CDR3 totals 14 residues. Germline loops: CDR1 MNHNS, CDR2 SASEGT. The V segment lost 4 bases and the J segment 5 bases; nucleotides outside the gene matches: 6. The CDR3 region has the DNA TGTGCCAGCAGTGTAAGACAGGGGAGGACTGAAGCTTTCTTT. Translated: CASSVRQGRTEAFF.

This clonotype was observed a handful of times. The gene calls are TRBV5-5 and TRBJ1-4; D is uncertain. This CDR3 has 17 residues. Between the trimmed V and J ends, which lost 0 bases and 3 bases, there was a span of 15 bases. CDR1 and CDR2 from the germline V gene are SGHKS and YYEKEE (reference sequence). Here the CDR3 reads CASSLAIAGAANEKLFF. CDR3 DNA: TGTGCCAGCAGCTTGGCTATCGCAGGAGCAGCTAATGAAAAACTGTTTTTT.

This clonotype was seen a handful of times. V and J are TRBV4-1 and TRBJ1-2; 9 bases are a match to TRBD1. Trimming took 1 base from V and 5 from J; bases not matched to a gene: 5. The length of the CDR3 is 15 residues. The V gene's germline CDR1 is MGHRA and CDR2 YSYEKL. The CDR3 coding sequence is TGCGCCAGCAGCCAAGGGGGGACAGGGATGTATGGCTACACCTTC. It translates to CASSQGGTGMYGYTF.

In this sample, this clonotype turned up once. V usage is TRBV7-2 and J usage is TRBJ2-4; 9 bases agree with TRBD2. The CDR3 consists of 14 residues. The J segment lost 9 bases and the V segment lost 5 bases, leaving 8 bases of the junction unmatched. Germline CDR1 SGHTA, CDR2 FQGNSA. CDR3 loop: CASSPSSGDGIQYF. In nucleotides, the CDR3 is TGTGCCAGCAGCCCATCTAGCGGGGACGGCATTCAGTACTTC. Supplemented by reference TRBV7-2 and TRBJ2-4, the full variable domain reads GAGVSQSPSNKVTEKGKDVELRCDPISGHTALYWYRQSLGQGLEFLIYFQGNSAPDKSGLPSDRFSAERTGGSVSTLTIQRTQQEDSAVYLCASSPSSGDGIQYFGAGTRLSVL.

This rearrangement joins TRBV7-7 to TRBJ2-5; 7 nucleotides match TRBD1. J gave up 3 bases and V 5 bases, and 6 bases lay outside the gene matches. This CDR3 spans 14 amino acids. Germline loops: CDR1 SSHAT, CDR2 FNYEAQ (reference sequence). The CDR3 spells CASSQGTVKETQYF. For the CDR3, the DNA is TGTGCCAGCAGCCAGGGGACAGTAAAAGAGACCCAGTACTTC.

The sample holds many counts of this clonotype. J is TRBJ2-4 and V is TRBV2; D perhaps matches TRBD1 (6 bases). V dropped 3 bases and J dropped 6 bases, with 6 bases sitting between them. The CDR3 runs 12 residues. Germline V CDR1 and CDR2: SNHLY, FYNNEI. The CDR3 region has the DNA TGTGCCAGCAGTGAGGACAGAAACATTCAGTACTTC. Residues: CASSEDRNIQYF.

This clonotype has just a few counts. The rearrangement links TRBV29-1 to TRBJ2-3; D possibly corresponds to TRBD1 (5 bases). V was trimmed by 6 bases and J by 3 bases, leaving 13 bases between them. The CDR3 contains 13 residues. In germline, CDR1 is SQVTM, CDR2 ANQGSEA. This CDR3 reads CSVLDSLTDTQYF. CDR3 nucleotide sequence: TGCAGCGTCCTCGACAGCCTAACAGATACGCAGTATTTT.

The chain couples TRBV5-6 to TRBJ1-5, with TRBD1 matching over 8 bases. CDR1 and CDR2 (germline): SGHDT, YYEEEE. After removal of 4 bases from V and 0 bases from J, the junction contained 9 bases not matched to a gene. The CDR3 is 17 amino acids. The DNA for the CDR3 is TGTGCCAGCAGCCTCTGGACAGGGCCCTATAGCAATCAGCCCCAGCATTTT. Its translation: CASSLWTGPYSNQPQHF.

This clonotype showed up many times. The V and J genes are TRBV20-1 and TRBJ2-3, with 11 bases that match TRBD2. Trimming took 3 bases from V and 3 from J; bases not matched to a gene: 2. The CDR3 spans 14 residues. The germline V gene encodes CDR1 DFQATT and CDR2 SNEGSKA (reference sequence). The CDR3 region is CSARIAGGTDTQYF. The CDR3 coding sequence is TGCAGTGCTAGGATAGCGGGGGGGACAGATACGCAGTATTTT.

The chain links TRBV7-2 to TRBJ1-4; a possible D gene is TRBD1 (5 bases). This CDR3 spans 15 amino acids. From germline, CDR1 is SGHTA and CDR2 FQGNSA. Deletions cut 5 bases from V and 3 bases from J, with 13 bases between. The CDR3 reads CASSRGSESNEKLFF. The CDR3 bases are TGTGCCAGCAGCCGGGGGAGCGAATCTAATGAAAAACTGTTTTTT.

This clonotype was found many times. The chain employs TRBV15 and TRBJ2-5, with D possibly TRBD1 on 6 matching bases. The V gene's germline CDR1 is LNHNV and CDR2 YYDKDF (reference sequence). The CDR3 contains 16 residues. V was pared by 3 bases and J by 6 bases, with 20 bases between. The CDR3 bases are TGTGCCACCAGCAGGAGATCCCAGGCCAGGGGCAAGACCCAGTACTTC. Translating gives CATSRRSQARGKTQYF.

V usage is TRBV5-1 and J usage is TRBJ2-3; D is tentatively TRBD1 or TRBD2 (5 bases each). Trimming cost V 5 bases and J 0 bases, with 16 bases left between them. The V gene's germline CDR1 is SGHRS and CDR2 YFSETQ. There are 16 residues in the CDR3. In nucleotides, the CDR3 is TGCGCCAGCAGATTAGGGGCCCTAGCTAGCACAGATACGCAGTATTTT. Translation gives CASRLGALASTDTQYF.

This clonotype was recorded at least ten times. The chain couples TRBV18 to TRBJ2-2; 9 bases fit TRBD2. The germline V gene has CDR1 KGHSH and CDR2 LQKENI. This CDR3 contains 17 residues. The ends lost 4 bases at V and 0 bases at J; junction bases unmatched: 6. The CDR3: CASSLRLAGSNTGELFF. CDR3 sequence (DNA): TGTGCCAGCTCACTAAGGCTAGCGGGATCGAACACCGGGGAGCTGTTTTTT.

This clonotype was seen repeatedly, ten times or more. The chain uses TRBV27 and TRBJ1-2; 7 nucleotides align to TRBD1. Looked up from germline, CDR1 is MNHEY and CDR2 is SMNVEV (reference sequence). V was pared by 3 bases and J by 5 bases, with 9 bases of the junction left unmatched. This CDR3 has 15 amino acids. CDR3 bases: TGTGCCAGCAGTTTCACCCCGGGACAGATTTATGGCTACACCTTC. Translating gives CASSFTPGQIYGYTF.

The V gene is TRBV30, the J gene TRBJ1-2; D is possibly TRBD1 (5 bases). Germline V CDR1 and CDR2: GTSNPN, SVGIG (reference sequence). The CDR3 runs 11 residues. The V gene lost 4 bases and the J gene lost 8 bases, with 11 bases spanning the gap. The CDR3: CAWNSQGGYTF. In DNA form, the CDR3 reads TGTGCCTGGAATTCCCAGGGCGGCTACACCTTC.

This clonotype was counted at least ten times. The junction does not match germline at one end; this may be a read error. The V gene is TRBV7-3, the J gene TRBJ1-2; 8 bases map to TRBD1. The CDR3 is made up of 14 amino acids. The germline V gene has CDR1 SGHTA and CDR2 FQGTGA. For the CDR3, the DNA is TGTGCCAGCAGTTTAACAGGGGGGGACTATGGCTACACCTTC. This sequence encodes CASSLTGGDYGYTF.

The chain joins TRBV14 to TRBJ2-5, with D possibly matching TRBD2 (6 bases). V was pared by 0 bases and J by 5 bases, with 16 bases between. CDR1 SGHDN and CDR2 FVKESK come from the germline V gene. The CDR3 has 16 amino acids. DNA for the CDR3: TGTGCCAGCAGCCAAGATGCGGGGCTAAGGCATGAGACCCAGTACTTC. Residues: CASSQDAGLRHETQYF.